This T cell receptor beta chain was captured by sequencing in a study of a mutant IDH1 vaccine in newly diagnosed glioma. Overall study context: Across weeks 1, 3, 5, 7, 11, 15, 19 and 23, patients received a vaccination each time, eight in all. Earlier care involved radiotherapy, temozolomide, or both, and the majority received both. Patients were started on vaccination 4-6 weeks after radiotherapy alone, or with temozolomide cycles.

Study results and caveats: Changes in the top peripheral T cell clonotypes seemingly had no bearing on pseudoprogression.

This CDR3 spans 14 amino acids. The germline V gene encodes CDR1 MNHEY and CDR2 SVGAGI. V was shortened by 2 bases and J by 4 bases, with 12 bases between the two germline ends. Details on this clone: Its specificity is not known.

Stated time point: week 5, during vaccination. Every vaccination contained 300 ug of the mutant IDH1 20-mer peptide and was paired with topical imiquimod. The data were produced by immunoSEQ multiplex PCR, yet TCRdb's version contains in-frame clones alone and is incomplete. The data contain about 29,000 clones, approximately 90% of them singletons. The chain combines TRBV6-5 with TRBJ2-7; D is perhaps TRBD1 (5 bases). This receptor was taken from a woman between 40 and 50 years old with glioma. Some clones in this sample may be carry-over from other donors' samples. The sequencing here drew on peripheral blood mononuclear cells (PBMCs), taken from a glioma patient whose treatment included an IDH1 peptide vaccine. The CDR3 here is CASSYNGAGYEQYF. CDR3 DNA sequence: TGTGCCAGCAGTTACAATGGGGCTGGGTACGAGCAGTACTTC.